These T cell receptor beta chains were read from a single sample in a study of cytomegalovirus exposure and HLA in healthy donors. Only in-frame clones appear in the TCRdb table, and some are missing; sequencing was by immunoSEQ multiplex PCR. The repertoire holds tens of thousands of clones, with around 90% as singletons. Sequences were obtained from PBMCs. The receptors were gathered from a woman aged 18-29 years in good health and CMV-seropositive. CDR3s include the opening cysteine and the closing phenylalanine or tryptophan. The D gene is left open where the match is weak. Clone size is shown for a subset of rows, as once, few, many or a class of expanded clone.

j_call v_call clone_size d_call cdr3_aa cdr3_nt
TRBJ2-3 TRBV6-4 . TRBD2 CASRPTSGATDTQYF TGTGCCAGCAGACCCACTAGCGGGGCCACAGATACGCAGTATTTT
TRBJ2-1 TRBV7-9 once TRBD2 CASGGAGGPRYEQFF TGTGCCAGCGGCGGGGCGGGAGGGCCGAGATATGAGCAGTTCTTC
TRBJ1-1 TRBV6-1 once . CASSAGRTVFLNTEAFF TGTGCCAGCAGTGCCGGCAGGACAGTCTTCCTGAACACTGAAGCTTTCTTT
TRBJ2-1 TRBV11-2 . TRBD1 CASSLEGGRGAEQFF TGTGCCAGCAGCTTAGAAGGGGGCAGGGGTGCTGAGCAGTTCTTC
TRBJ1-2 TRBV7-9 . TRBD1 CASSSGQARNYGYTF TGTGCCAGCAGCTCCGGACAGGCGCGTAACTATGGCTACACCTTC
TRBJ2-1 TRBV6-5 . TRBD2 CASFGTTENEQFF TGTGCCAGCTTTGGGACTACCGAGAATGAGCAGTTCTTC
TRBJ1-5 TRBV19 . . CASSMFGGRSNQPQHF TGTGCCAGTAGTATGTTCGGGGGGAGAAGCAATCAGCCCCAGCATTTT
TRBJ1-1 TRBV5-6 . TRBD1 CASSLGGTVTFF TGTGCCAGCAGCTTGGGGGGGACAGTCACGTTCTTT
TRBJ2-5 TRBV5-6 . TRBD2 CASSFFSGGNQETQYF TGTGCCAGCAGCTTTTTTAGCGGGGGCAACCAAGAGACCCAGTACTTC
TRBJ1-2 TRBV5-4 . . CASSLDRGNYGYTF TGTGCCAGCAGCTTGGACAGAGGGAACTATGGCTACACCTTC
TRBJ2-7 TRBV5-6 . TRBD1 CASSYRDRGPYEQYF TGTGCCAGCAGCTACCGGGACAGGGGCCCCTACGAGCAGTACTTC
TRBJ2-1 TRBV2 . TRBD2 CASSELAGTYNEQFF TGTGCCAGCAGTGAACTAGCGGGTACCTACAATGAGCAGTTCTTC
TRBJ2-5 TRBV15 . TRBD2 CATSRDIAGVNLYQETQYF TGTGCCACCAGCAGAGATATTGCGGGGGTCAACTTGTACCAAGAGACCCAGTACTTC
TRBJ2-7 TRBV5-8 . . CASSFSNYEQYF TGTGCCAGCAGCTTTTCTAACTACGAGCAGTACTTC
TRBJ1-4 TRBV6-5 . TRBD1 CASSYSVGDRNEKLFF TGTGCCAGCAGTTACTCGGTTGGGGACAGAAATGAAAAACTGTTTTTT
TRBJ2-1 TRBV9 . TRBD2 CASSVAHGGGGAKNEQFF TGTGCCAGCAGCGTAGCTCACGGAGGCGGGGGGGCCAAGAATGAGCAGTTCTTC
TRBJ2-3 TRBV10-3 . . CAISTGSTDTQYF TGTGCCATCAGTACCGGGAGCACAGATACGCAGTATTTT
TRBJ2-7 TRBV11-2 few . CASSLDRPSREQYF TGTGCCAGCAGCTTAGATCGTCCCTCCCGCGAGCAGTACTTC
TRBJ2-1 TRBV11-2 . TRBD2 CASSLVGLAGASYNEQFF TGTGCCAGCAGCTTAGTCGGGCTAGCGGGGGCCTCCTACAATGAGCAGTTCTTC
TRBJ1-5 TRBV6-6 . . CASSRQGNQPQHF TGTGCCAGCAGCCGGCAGGGTAATCAGCCCCAGCATTTT
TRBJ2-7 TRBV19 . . CASSGGTGSTYEQYF TGTGCCAGTAGTGGCGGAACAGGGTCTACCTACGAGCAGTACTTC
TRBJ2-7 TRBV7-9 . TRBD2 CASSRPGLAGGWEQYF TGTGCCAGCAGCCGCCCGGGACTAGCGGGAGGGTGGGAGCAGTACTTC
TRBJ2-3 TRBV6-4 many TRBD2 CASSDSLAGGPDTQYF TGTGCCAGCAGCGACTCTCTAGCGGGAGGGCCGGATACGCAGTATTTT
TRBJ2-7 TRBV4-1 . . CASSQDLSGLLYEQYF TGCGCCAGCAGCCAAGATTTGTCGGGACTCCTCTACGAGCAGTACTTC
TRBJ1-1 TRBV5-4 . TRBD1 CASSLGQGGFTEAFF TGTGCCAGCAGCTTGGGACAGGGAGGTTTCACTGAAGCTTTCTTT
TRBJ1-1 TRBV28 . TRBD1 CASSSMGTGVRTEAFF TGTGCCAGCAGTTCCATGGGGACAGGGGTTCGCACTGAAGCTTTCTTT
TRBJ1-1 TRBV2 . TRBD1 CASSDRGPDTEAFF TGTGCCAGCTCAGACAGGGGCCCGGACACTGAAGCTTTCTTT
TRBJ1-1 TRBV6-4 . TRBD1 CASSAGGEDTEAFF TGTGCCAGCAGCGCAGGGGGCGAGGACACTGAAGCTTTCTTT
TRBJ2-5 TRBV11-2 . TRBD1 CASSLVGQGALQETQYF TGTGCCAGCAGCTTAGTTGGGCAGGGGGCGCTTCAAGAGACCCAGTACTTC
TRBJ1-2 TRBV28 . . CASTNGFSLDSTHNYGYTF TGTGCCAGCACCAATGGGTTTTCGCTGGACAGCACACATAACTATGGCTACACCTTC
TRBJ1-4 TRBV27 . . CASSHLLPQGNEKLFF TGTGCCAGCAGCCATCTACTTCCACAGGGTAATGAAAAACTGTTTTTT
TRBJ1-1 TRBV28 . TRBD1 CASRGQGGPNTEAFF TGTGCCAGCAGGGGACAGGGAGGCCCGAACACTGAAGCTTTCTTT
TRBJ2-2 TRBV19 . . CATAQGLLRGELFF TGTGCCACAGCCCAGGGGCTCCTACGGGGGGAGCTGTTTTTT
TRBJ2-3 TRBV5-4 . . CASSLWNEGTDTQYF TGTGCCAGCAGCTTGTGGAACGAGGGCACAGATACGCAGTATTTT
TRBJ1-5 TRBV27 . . CASSLRYSNQPQHF TGTGCCAGCAGTTTACGGTATAGCAATCAGCCCCAGCATTTT
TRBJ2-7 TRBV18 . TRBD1 CASSPPNRGLRHEQYF TGTGCCAGCTCACCACCGAACAGGGGGTTACGGCACGAGCAGTACTTC
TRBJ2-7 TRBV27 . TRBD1 CASREPGGSYEQYF TGTGCCAGCAGAGAACCAGGGGGCTCCTACGAGCAGTACTTC
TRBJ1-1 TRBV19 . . CASRGLLNTEAFF TGTGCCAGTAGGGGCCTTCTTAACACTGAAGCTTTCTTT
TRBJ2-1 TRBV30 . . CAWSDGGPHQFF TGTGCCTGGAGTGACGGCGGGCCCCACCAGTTCTTC
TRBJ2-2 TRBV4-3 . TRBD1 CASSQGARQGATGELFF TGCGCCAGCAGCCAAGGGGCCCGACAGGGGGCCACCGGGGAGCTGTTTTTT
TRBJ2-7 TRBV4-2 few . CASSQDFGTPSYEQYF TGTGCCAGCAGCCAAGATTTCGGGACACCATCCTACGAGCAGTACTTC
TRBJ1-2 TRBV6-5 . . CASSYSTGGVYTF TGTGCCAGCAGTTACTCGACTGGGGGGGTCTACACCTTC
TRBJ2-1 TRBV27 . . CASSPASGAQVEQFF TGTGCCAGCAGCCCGGCTTCTGGGGCGCAGGTTGAGCAGTTCTTC
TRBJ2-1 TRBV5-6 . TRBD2 CASSLLGLGIYNEQFF TGTGCCAGCAGCTTATTGGGACTAGGGATATACAATGAGCAGTTCTTC
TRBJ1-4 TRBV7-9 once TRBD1 CASSWERQGDLEKLFF TGTGCCAGCAGCTGGGAGAGACAGGGGGATTTAGAAAAACTGTTTTTT
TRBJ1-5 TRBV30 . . CAWKSGEGNQPQHF TGTGCCTGGAAATCAGGGGAAGGCAATCAGCCCCAGCATTTT
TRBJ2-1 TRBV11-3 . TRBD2 CASSLVIGTSGVGEQFF TGTGCCAGCAGCTTAGTGATAGGGACTAGCGGGGTCGGTGAGCAGTTCTTC
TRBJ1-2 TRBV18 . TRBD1 CASSPEVTGGVSYGYTF TGTGCCAGCTCACCGGAGGTGACAGGGGGCGTAAGCTATGGCTACACCTTC
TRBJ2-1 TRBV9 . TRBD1 CASSAPPGTGGSGSNEQFF TGTGCCAGCAGCGCACCTCCCGGGACAGGGGGCAGCGGAAGCAATGAGCAGTTCTTC
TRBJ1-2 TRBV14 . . CASSQGPGESYGYTF TGTGCCAGCAGCCAAGGGCCAGGGGAAAGCTATGGCTACACCTTC
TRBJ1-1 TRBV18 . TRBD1 CASSPGQGPPKRSEAFF TGTGCCAGCTCCCCGGGACAGGGGCCCCCTAAGCGGTCTGAAGCTTTCTTT
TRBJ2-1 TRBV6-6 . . CASSYSPGSSYNEQFF TGTGCCAGCAGTTACTCCCCAGGTTCGTCCTACAATGAGCAGTTCTTC
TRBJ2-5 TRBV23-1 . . CASSRSFRQETQYF TGCGCCAGCAGTCGGTCTTTCAGACAAGAGACCCAGTACTTC
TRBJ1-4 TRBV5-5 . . CASMVGQGLGEKLFF TGTGCCAGCATGGTTGGTCAGGGGTTGGGTGAAAAACTGTTTTTT
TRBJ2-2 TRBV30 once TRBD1 CAWTQGVRYTGELFF TGTGCCTGGACTCAGGGGGTTCGGTACACCGGGGAGCTGTTTTTT
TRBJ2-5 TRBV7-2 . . CASSLFSAIQETQYF TGTGCCAGCAGCTTATTCTCCGCGATCCAAGAGACCCAGTACTTC
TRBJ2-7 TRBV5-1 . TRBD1 CASSTGQGGTYEQYF TGCGCCAGCAGCACCGGACAGGGAGGAACCTACGAGCAGTACTTC
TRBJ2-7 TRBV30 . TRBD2 CAWSLTSGISYEQYF TGTGCCTGGAGTTTGACTAGCGGGATATCCTACGAGCAGTACTTC
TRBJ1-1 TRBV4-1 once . CASSQEDSGPEAFF TGCGCCAGCAGCCAAGAGGACAGCGGTCCTGAAGCTTTCTTT
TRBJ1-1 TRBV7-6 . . CASSSTGKTEAFF TGTGCCAGCAGCTCTACAGGGAAGACTGAAGCTTTCTTT